This T cell receptor beta chain is from a study of T-cell memory formation after mild COVID-19. About the study: Clusters of TCRs were largely donor specific.

The table lists this clonotype with a few counts. TCRdb re-called the 5' RACE reads through MiXCR, storing one row per CDR3 protein. The sample includes about 470,000 distinct CDR3 sequences, around a sixth seen only once; the top ten take over 9%. The CDR3 length is 13 residues. The specimen sequenced was PBMCs or a T cell subset sorted from them (not recorded which). The clonotype was recovered from an adult woman who had mild COVID-19 (a few samples of this study predate the infection). Cell type and time point are not known. The V gene is TRBV21-1, the J gene TRBJ2-5. TRBV21-1 is marked as a pseudogene. CDR3 in DNA: TGTGCCAGCAGCAAAGGTGGATCGGAGACCCAGTACTTC. The encoded protein is CASSKGGSETQYF.